The rows below give T cell receptor beta chains drawn from one sample of a study of OX40 agonist ivuxolimab in advanced cancers. The method was immunoSEQ multiplex PCR; TCRdb's version includes in-frame clones alone and lacks a portion of them. There are almost 70,000 clones in the sample; more than 70% occur only once, and approximately 2.5% lies in the top ten. The material was CD4+ or CD8+ T cells sorted from blood, obtained in a trial of the OX40 agonist ivuxolimab. The receptors were sampled from an adult with an advanced solid tumor such as melanoma, head and neck, liver or kidney cancer. Each CDR3 is given with its conserved first and last residue. D genes are given only for firm matches. Expanded clones get a size class; other rows say once, few or many, or leave the size out.

D gene,J gene,clone size,V gene,CDR3 DNA,CDR3 protein
TRBD2,TRBJ2-7,few,TRBV28,TGTGCCAGCAGCCCCGGGGGGGCTCGGGAGCAGTACTTC,CASSPGGAREQYF
.,TRBJ1-3,.,TRBV18,TGTGCCAGCTCACCACAGGACAAAAGCTCTGGAAACACCATATATTTT,CASSPQDKSSGNTIYF
.,TRBJ2-7,.,TRBV28,TGTGCCAGCACACAGGGGGGGGGCGGTTTCTCCTACGAGCAGTACTTC,CASTQGGGGFSYEQYF
.,TRBJ1-1,.,TRBV5-1,TGCGCCAGCAGTTTACAGGGCGGGAACACTGAAGCTTTCTTT,CASSLQGGNTEAFF
.,TRBJ2-7,.,TRBV5-1,TGCGCCAGCAGCTTGGGCGGGCTAGGACGACATCAAGGGCAGTACTTC,CASSLGGLGRHQGQYF
.,TRBJ2-2,.,TRBV5-1,TGCGCCAGCAGTTCCGGACAGTACACCGGGGAGCTGTTTTTT,CASSSGQYTGELFF
.,TRBJ2-1,once,TRBV5-4,TGTGCCAGCAGATTTAGGAATACGGACAATGAGCAGTTCTTC,CASRFRNTDNEQFF
TRBD1,TRBJ1-1,once,TRBV19,TGTGCCAGTATCCAGACAGGGGAAGGGACTGAAGCTTTCTTT,CASIQTGEGTEAFF
.,TRBJ1-2,.,TRBV10-3,TGTGCCATCAGTGGCGGGGACTTCTATGGCTACACCTTC,CAISGGDFYGYTF
TRBD1,TRBJ2-7,.,TRBV6-1,TGTGCCAGCAGGGCGGGACAGGGCTCCTACGAGCAGTACTTC,CASRAGQGSYEQYF
TRBD1,TRBJ2-7,.,TRBV7-8,TGTGCCAGCAGCTTTGACCGACAGGGATACGAGCAGTACTTC,CASSFDRQGYEQYF
.,TRBJ2-3,.,TRBV19,TGTGCCAGTAAGGCAGGTAGGGGGGTCGGAGATACGCAGTATTTT,CASKAGRGVGDTQYF
.,TRBJ2-3,.,TRBV2,TGTGCCAGCAGTTGGTGGACTAGCACAGATACGCAGTATTTT,CASSWWTSTDTQYF
.,TRBJ2-1,.,TRBV5-4,TGTGCCAGCAGCTTGGAAAATAGCTACAATGAGCAGTTCTTC,CASSLENSYNEQFF
TRBD2,TRBJ2-1,.,TRBV6-1,TGTGCCAGCAGTCTACCTTGGACTAGTCGGGAGCAGTTCTTC,CASSLPWTSREQFF
TRBD2,TRBJ2-7,.,TRBV9,TGTGCCAGCAGCGTAGCTACGGGAGGGGGGACCGAGCAGTACTTC,CASSVATGGGTEQYF
.,TRBJ2-7,.,TRBV18,TGTGCCAGCTCCCTACCTAGCGCAAGCTCCTACGAGCAGTACTTC,CASSLPSASSYEQYF
TRBD1,TRBJ1-2,.,TRBV9,TGTGCCAGCAGCCGAGACAGGGTGCCCCGGGATGGCTACACCTTC,CASSRDRVPRDGYTF
.,TRBJ1-1,.,TRBV4-2,TGTGCCAGCAGCCAAGAAAGGGGGATTTACACTGAAGCTTTCTTT,CASSQERGIYTEAFF
TRBD2,TRBJ2-7,.,TRBV9,TGTGCCAGCAGCCCCTTCGGGGGGAAACACTACGAGCAGTACTTC,CASSPFGGKHYEQYF
TRBD1,TRBJ2-5,.,TRBV7-9,TGTGCCAGCAGCTTAACTGACAGGGGGCAGGAGACCCAGTACTTC,CASSLTDRGQETQYF
.,TRBJ1-4,.,TRBV30,TGTGCCTGGAGTGTACTCAGGGAAAAACTGTTTTTT,CAWSVLREKLFF
TRBD2,TRBJ2-1,once,TRBV5-1,TGCGCCAGCAGCGTGGGACTAGGGTACAATGAGCAGTTCTTC,CASSVGLGYNEQFF
.,TRBJ2-2,.,TRBV29-1,TGCAGCGTGGGGGGGCAGCCTATGAACACCGGGGAGCTGTTTTTT,CSVGGQPMNTGELFF
.,TRBJ2-7,.,TRBV19,TGTGCCAGTAGTAGAGATGGACAGCTCTACGAGCAGTACTTC,CASSRDGQLYEQYF
TRBD2,TRBJ2-1,.,TRBV9,TGTGCCAGCAGCGTAGAGGGAAATTCGGGGGGGATCTACAATGAGCAGTTCTTC,CASSVEGNSGGIYNEQFF
TRBD1,TRBJ2-7,.,TRBV19,TGTGCCAGTAGTCCCCGGGGGACAGGGTTCGAGCAGTACTTC,CASSPRGTGFEQYF
TRBD1,TRBJ1-1,few,TRBV27,TGTGCCAGCAGCAGGAGTGGGGACAGGGGGAGGTTGGCTTTCTTT,CASSRSGDRGRLAFF
.,TRBJ1-1,.,TRBV29-1,TGCAAGGTGCGGGCAGGTGGTACTGAAGCTTTCTTT,CKVRAGGTEAFF
TRBD2,TRBJ2-7,.,TRBV6-1,TGTGCCAGCAAAGCGGGAGGCCAGAAAGAGCAGTACTTC,CASKAGGQKEQYF
.,TRBJ2-7,.,TRBV19,TGTGCCAGTAGTAAGGGACCCTCCTACGAGCAGTACTTC,CASSKGPSYEQYF
TRBD1,TRBJ2-5,.,TRBV9,TGTGCCAGCAGCGTAGCTGAGGGACAGGGACAAGAGACCCAGTACTTC,CASSVAEGQGQETQYF
.,TRBJ2-5,once,TRBV5-1,TGCGCCAGCAGCTTGGTGGGTGAGGAAGAGACCCAGTACTTC,CASSLVGEEETQYF
.,TRBJ2-7,.,TRBV27,TGTGCCAGCAGTTCGCAGATTGGGGGCTCCGAGCAGTACTTC,CASSSQIGGSEQYF
.,TRBJ1-2,.,TRBV28,TGTGCCAGCAGTTTACGGGGGGCACTTGGCTACACCTTC,CASSLRGALGYTF
TRBD1,TRBJ1-3,.,TRBV18,TGTGCCAGCTCACCGGCCGCACAGGGGGCATACTCTGGAAACACCATATATTTT,CASSPAAQGAYSGNTIYF
.,TRBJ1-1,.,TRBV2,TGTGCCAGCAGTGAAGCAGCCATGAACACTGAAGCTTTCTTT,CASSEAAMNTEAFF
.,TRBJ2-4,.,TRBV15,TGTGCCACCAGCAGAGGGGTTGAGGGAGTCAAAAACATTCAGTACTTC,CATSRGVEGVKNIQYF
.,TRBJ2-6,.,TRBV7-3,TGTGCCAGCCTCCCGGGGGTTGGCGGGGCCAACGTCCTGACTTTC,CASLPGVGGANVLTF
TRBD2,TRBJ2-1,.,TRBV14,TGTGCCAGCAGCCCCGGACTAGCGGGGGGGCGAAATGAGCAGTTCTTC,CASSPGLAGGRNEQFF
.,TRBJ1-2,.,TRBV11-2,TGTGCCAGCAGCTTAGCGGGCCAGAACTATGGCTACACCTTC,CASSLAGQNYGYTF
TRBD1,TRBJ2-2,.,TRBV2,TGTGCCAGCAGTAGGACAGGGACGGCCGGGGAGCTGTTTTTT,CASSRTGTAGELFF
.,TRBJ1-5,.,TRBV6-5,TGTGCCAGCAGTTCGCAGGGTAGTGGCAATCAGCCCCAGCATTTT,CASSSQGSGNQPQHF
.,TRBJ2-3,.,TRBV5-1,TGCGCCAGCAGCTTGGGAAGCGGGCTAGATACGCAGTATTTT,CASSLGSGLDTQYF
TRBD1,TRBJ2-3,.,TRBV25-1,TGTGCCAGCAGTGAAAACAGGGGGAGCACAGATACGCAGTATTTT,CASSENRGSTDTQYF
.,TRBJ1-3,.,TRBV15,TGTGCCACCAGCAGACTGATCTCTGGAAACACCATATATTTT,CATSRLISGNTIYF
.,TRBJ2-7,.,TRBV27,TGTGCCAGCAGTTTGTCACGGCAATACTTCTACGAGCAGTACTTC,CASSLSRQYFYEQYF
TRBD1,TRBJ1-2,few,TRBV4-2,TGTGCCAGCAGCCAATTAGGGGACAGGGTTTATGGCTACACCTTC,CASSQLGDRVYGYTF
.,TRBJ2-1,few,TRBV6-1,TGTGCCAGCAGTGAAGGGGCGAGGAATGAGCAGTTCTTC,CASSEGARNEQFF